A single sample is the source of the 15 T cell receptor beta chains below, sequenced in a study of Tregs in tolerant kidney transplant recipients. Method: immunoSEQ multiplex PCR; TCRdb's copy keeps in-frame clones and lacks some. The table includes tens of thousands of clones, less than 90% detected once. The material sequenced was CD4+ T cells from blood. These receptors all come from a human donor in good health.

The chain uses TRBV12-5 and TRBJ2-2, with TRBD2 identical over 9 bases. The CDR3 sequence is 18 residues long. J lost 5 bases, V lost 0 bases, and 10 bases had no gene match. Germline values: CDR1 LGHNT, CDR2 FRNRAP. DNA for the CDR3: TGTGCTAGTGGTTTGGTTCTTAGCGGGAGTCGTCCAACCGGGGAGCTGTTTTTT. Translating gives CASGLVLSGSRPTGELFF.

The genes are TRBV4-2 and TRBJ2-1; the D gene is possibly TRBD2 (5 bases). The V end lost 0 bases, the J end lost 0 bases, and 15 bases lay between the germline ends. The CDR3 length is 18 residues. The germline V gene encodes CDR1 LGHNA and CDR2 YNFKEQ. CDR3 in DNA: TGTGCCAGCAGCCAAGATAGCGATGCAGCAAGCTCCTACAATGAGCAGTTCTTC. Encoded protein: CASSQDSDAASSYNEQFF.

The chain links TRBV7-8 to TRBJ1-1; TRBD1 matches 8 bases. The germline V gene has CDR1 SGHVS and CDR2 FQNEAQ. The CDR3 has 17 residues. J gave up 4 bases and V 7 bases, and 17 bases lay outside the gene matches. CDR3 bases: TGTGCCAGCACGCTTAGCCAGGGGGCCGGGGGAGGCACTGAAGCTTTCTTT. Translated, it gives CASTLSQGAGGGTEAFF. Looking up the rest from reference TRBV7-8 and TRBJ1-1 gives the full variable domain: GAGVSQSPRYKVAKRGQDVALRCDPISGHVSLFWYQQALGQGPEFLTYFQNEAQLDKSGLPSDRFFAERPEGSVSTLKIQRTQQEDSAVYLCASTLSQGAGGGTEAFFGQGTRLTVV.

Here the CDR3 DNA reads TGTGCCAGTAGGCTATCCAACTCCTACGAGCAGTACTTC. Encoded protein: CASRLSNSYEQYF. The chain links TRBV19 to TRBJ2-7, with D unresolved. V dropped 6 bases and J dropped 0 bases, with 9 bases sitting between them. Germline lookup yields CDR1 LNHDA and CDR2 SQIVND (reference sequence). The CDR3 is made up of 13 amino acids. Drawing the rest from reference TRBV19 and TRBJ2-7, the complete variable domain is DGGITQSPKYLFRKEGQNVTLSCEQNLNHDAMYWYRQDPGQGLRLIYYSQIVNDFQKGDIAEGYSVSREKKESFPLTVTSAQKNPTAFYLCASRLSNSYEQYFGPGTRLTVT.

J is TRBJ1-2 and V is TRBV6-1, with 7 bases aligning to TRBD1. Trimming cost V 7 bases and J 2 bases; bases outside gene matches: 10. Germline assignment: CDR1 MNHNS and CDR2 SASEGT. The CDR3 loop spans 15 amino acids. The CDR3 spells CASMRYRGVNYGYTF. CDR3 DNA sequence: TGTGCCAGCATGAGATACAGGGGAGTAAACTATGGCTACACCTTC.

The V call is TRBV4-1, the J call TRBJ1-3; D is undetermined. CDR3 length: 16 residues. From germline, CDR1 is MGHRA and CDR2 YSYEKL. V lost 4 bases to trimming and J lost 5 bases, with 18 bases between them. DNA for the CDR3: TGCGCCAGCAGCCTCGAGAGGGCGAAAGGACGAAACACCATATATTTT. Amino acids: CASSLERAKGRNTIYF.

The chain has TRBV7-2 and TRBJ1-2; no firm D call. Germline CDR1 reads SGHTA; CDR2 reads FQGNSA. V dropped 1 base and J dropped 4 bases, with 7 bases sitting between them. CDR3 length equals 13 residues. CDR3 protein: CASSLDMRYGYTF. In nucleotides, the CDR3 is TGTGCCAGCAGCTTAGATATGCGCTATGGCTACACCTTC.

The gene calls are TRBV5-1 and TRBJ2-7; D possibly corresponds to TRBD2 (6 bases). The CDR3 is 14 residues long. Trimming took 4 bases from V and 6 from J, leaving 17 bases between them. Germline assignment: CDR1 SGHRS and CDR2 YFSETQ. CDR3 region: CASSGRSAGGEQYF. In nucleotides, the CDR3 is TGCGCCAGCAGCGGGAGGTCTGCGGGCGGCGAGCAGTACTTC.

This chain links TRBV5-6 with TRBJ2-3; TRBD1 might be the D (6 bases). Trimming cost V 0 bases and J 2 bases, with 16 bases left between them. The V gene's germline CDR1 is SGHDT and CDR2 YYEEEE. The CDR3 consists of 17 residues. This CDR3 reads CASSLERTALLTDTQYF. CDR3 sequence (DNA): TGTGCCAGCAGCTTGGAGAGGACAGCTTTACTCACAGATACGCAGTATTTT. The full variable domain, with the rest looked up from reference TRBV5-6 and TRBJ2-3, is DAGVTQSPTHLIKTRGQQVTLRCSPKSGHDTVSWYQQALGQGPQFIFQYYEEEERQRGNFPDRFSGHQFPNYSSELNVNALLLGDSALYLCASSLERTALLTDTQYFGPGTRLTVL.

The chain couples TRBV7-9 to TRBJ2-1, with D perhaps matching TRBD2 (6 bases). The CDR3 extends over 13 amino acids. Trimming stripped 3 bases from V and 14 bases from J, with 17 bases between. The germline gives CDR1 SEHNR, CDR2 FQNEAQ (reference sequence). The DNA for the CDR3 is TGTGCCAGCAGCTTGCTCACTAGCCCCTGGGAGTTCTTC. It specifies CASSLLTSPWEFF.

This clone was seen a handful of times. V and J are TRBV28 and TRBJ2-3; D perhaps matches TRBD2 (6 bases). This CDR3 is 15 amino acids long. Per germline, CDR1 MDHEN and CDR2 SYDVKM. Trimming took 5 bases from V and 2 from J, leaving 14 bases between them. Here the CDR3 reads CASSGRDSYTDTQYF. In DNA, the CDR3 is TGTGCCAGCAGTGGGCGGGACTCGTACACAGATACGCAGTATTTT.

The J gene is TRBJ1-1, the V gene TRBV6-1; the D gene is possibly TRBD1 (5 bases). The germline gives CDR1 MNHNS, CDR2 SASEGT. The CDR3 runs 12 residues. V lost 7 bases to trimming and J lost 3 bases, with 9 bases between them. CDR3 DNA sequence: TGTGCCAGCACCCCAGGGTACACTGAAGCTTTCTTT. This translates into CASTPGYTEAFF.

The V gene is TRBV11-2, the J gene TRBJ2-3, with 7 bases fitting TRBD1. After removal of 5 bases from V and 6 bases from J, the junction contained 8 bases not matched to a gene. CDR1 and CDR2 (germline): SGHAT, FQNNGV. The CDR3 has 14 amino acids. The chain's CDR3 is CASSQTTGADTQYF. In DNA form, the CDR3 reads TGTGCCAGCAGCCAAACTACAGGGGCGGATACGCAGTATTTT.

The J gene is TRBJ1-1, the V gene TRBV18; D unresolved. The CDR3 extends over 15 amino acids. CDR1 and CDR2 from the germline V gene are KGHSH and LQKENI. Between the trimmed V and J ends, which lost 0 bases and 0 bases, there was a span of 8 bases. CDR3 protein: CASSPPHSLNTEAFF. For the CDR3, the DNA is TGTGCCAGCTCACCACCGCACAGCTTGAACACTGAAGCTTTCTTT.

Worth noting for this clone: Other DNA sequences in this specimen translate into the identical CDR3. The chain uses TRBV7-3 and TRBJ2-1, with TRBD1 matching over 7 bases. Germline V gene lookup returns CDR1 SGHTA and CDR2 FQGTGA. The CDR3 has 14 amino acids. V lost 3 bases to trimming and J lost 2 bases; unmatched junction nucleotides: 1. The CDR3 bases are TGTGCCAGCAGCTTGACAGGGACCTACAATGAGCAGTTCTTC. Translated: CASSLTGTYNEQFF.